The clone carrying this TCR beta chain was seen only once. This record comes from a study of blood T cell repertoires in COVID-19. As for the study in general: Samples representing acute and convalescent COVID-19 were sourced from the United States, Italy and Spain. Sources were T cells, B-cell-depleted T cells, or PBMCs; the material itself was cDNA or gDNA.

Original data processing: Amplification from reference gene primers served as the basis for estimated nucleated cell counts. Profiled with immunoSEQ multiplex PCR; TCRdb holds only in-frame clones, not every one. The DNA gave D and trimming, while V, J and clone size come from that table. Found here are about 200,000 clones, 75% to 95% of them singletons; the top ten hold approximately 0.5%. V lost 0 bases, J lost 4 bases, and 0 bases stayed unmatched. Per germline, CDR1 SGHRS and CDR2 YFSETQ. CDR3 length: 14 amino acids. The specimen was peripheral blood. The chain carries TRBV5-1 and TRBJ2-5; 10 bases align to TRBD1. The TCR was taken from a man aged 45-65 years with acute or convalescent COVID-19. CDR3 residues: CASSLGQGAETQYF. CDR3 sequence (DNA): TGCGCCAGCAGCTTGGGACAGGGGGCAGAGACCCAGTACTTC.